The next 11 T cell receptor beta chains were all read from a single sample in a study of blood T cell repertoires in COVID-19 (TCRdb year 2020). Receptor libraries were prepared by the immunoSEQ multiplex PCR assay. Not all clones reach the TCRdb copy of this immuneACCESS table, which keeps in-frame sequences only. Checked studies attribute under half of the gap to unresolved V genes and leave the rest unexplained. In this sample the table shows some 71,000 clones, 90% of which occur a single time. 5.1% of the sample is in the top ten clones. The sequencing input was peripheral blood. Receptor source: a woman aged 18-29 years with acute or convalescent COVID-19.

This clone was observed once. J is TRBJ2-3 and V is TRBV5-1, with 10 bases lining up with TRBD2. This CDR3 region has 16 residues. The germline V gene has CDR1 SGHRS and CDR2 YFSETQ. Trimming at V came to 3 bases and at J to 6 bases, leaving 10 bases not matched to a gene. CDR3 residues: CASSWASGSNGDTQYF. The DNA for the CDR3 is TGCGCCAGCAGCTGGGCTAGCGGGAGTAATGGGGATACGCAGTATTTT.

The rearrangement uses TRBV27 and TRBJ2-1, with D perhaps matching TRBD1 (5 bases). Per germline, CDR1 MNHEY and CDR2 SMNVEV (reference sequence). The V gene lost 6 bases and the J gene lost 7 bases, with 13 bases spanning the gap. The CDR3 extends over 13 amino acids. CDR3 DNA: TGTGCCAGCAGCGCAGTAGGGGATAATGAGCAGTTCTTC. Translation gives CASSAVGDNEQFF.

This clone was counted a single time. The chain has TRBV4-3 and TRBJ2-7; no clear D. CDR3 length: 18 amino acids. Trimming left V 0 bases short and J 2 bases short, with 20 bases between. The germline CDR1 and CDR2 sequences are LGHNA and YSLEER. The CDR3 reads CASSQDYLAAQPTYEQYF. The CDR3 DNA follows: TGCGCCAGCAGCCAAGATTATTTGGCGGCACAACCGACCTACGAGCAGTACTTC.

The gene calls are TRBV7-9 and TRBJ2-1; TRBD2 matches at 14 bases. The CDR3 runs 17 residues. Germline CDR1 reads SEHNR; CDR2 reads FQNEAQ (reference sequence). V dropped 5 bases and J dropped 0; count of bases not matched to a gene: 3. DNA for the CDR3: TGTGCCAGCAGCAACGGGACTAGCGGGAGCTCCTACAATGAGCAGTTCTTC. Amino acids: CASSNGTSGSSYNEQFF.

The rearrangement uses TRBV5-5 and TRBJ1-2; 7 bases line up with TRBD1. Germline V gene lookup returns CDR1 SGHKS and CDR2 YYEKEE (reference sequence). Losses at the gene ends were 5 bases for V and 5 bases for J; bases not matched to a gene: 12. The CDR3 is made up of 15 amino acids. This CDR3 reads CASRQSTGVGYGYTF. The CDR3 nucleotides are TGTGCCAGCAGACAAAGTACAGGGGTCGGGTATGGCTACACCTTC.

The genes are TRBV2 and TRBJ1-5; tentatively, D is TRBD1 (6 bases). The CDR3 is 16 residues long. Germline loops: CDR1 SNHLY, CDR2 FYNNEI. The germline V and J ends were trimmed by 1 base and 1 base, with 11 bases remaining between them. The CDR3 DNA sequence: TGTGCCAGCAGTGAAGTCCCCAGGGGAAGCAATCAGCCCCAGCATTTT. Translating gives CASSEVPRGSNQPQHF.

The V and J genes are TRBV7-6 and TRBJ1-1, with D possibly being TRBD1 (6 bases). CDR1 SGHVS and CDR2 FNYEAQ come from the germline V gene. The ends were cut back, 5 bases at V and 3 bases at J, with 13 bases in the middle. The CDR3 contains 14 residues. CDR3 DNA: TGTGCCAGCAGCGAACAGGGTTCGGACACTGAAGCTTTCTTT. Encoded protein: CASSEQGSDTEAFF.

The chain links TRBV19 to TRBJ1-6; TRBD1 agrees at 8 bases. The germline V gene has CDR1 LNHDA and CDR2 SQIVND (reference sequence). CDR3 size: 14 residues. J lost 9 bases, V lost 5 bases, and 6 bases had no gene match. The CDR3 DNA reads TGTGCCAGTAGTGCCCAGGGGGCAGGTTCACCCCTCCACTTT. It encodes CASSAQGAGSPLHF. Together with reference TRBV19 and TRBJ1-6, the CDR3 gives the full variable domain: DGGITQSPKYLFRKEGQNVTLSCEQNLNHDAMYWYRQDPGQGLRLIYYSQIVNDFQKGDIAEGYSVSREKKESFPLTVTSAQKNPTAFYLCASSAQGAGSPLHFGNGTRLTVT.

For the CDR3, the DNA is TGTGCCAGCAGTCCAGATGGTAACACTGAAGCTTTCTTT. Protein product: CASSPDGNTEAFF. This chain uses TRBV6-1 with TRBJ1-1; D is unclear. In germline, CDR1 is MNHNS, CDR2 SASEGT. The CDR3 consists of 13 residues. Deletions cut 5 bases from V and 2 bases from J, with 9 bases between.

The V and J genes are TRBV30 and TRBJ2-1, with 9 bases fitting TRBD1. Germline CDR1 reads GTSNPN; CDR2 reads SVGIG (reference sequence). After removal of 1 base from V and 4 bases from J, the junction contained 5 bases not matched to a gene. This CDR3 has 15 amino acids. The CDR3 sequence is CAWSAGTGYYNEQFF. CDR3 coding DNA: TGTGCCTGGAGTGCCGGGACAGGGTATTACAATGAGCAGTTCTTC.

The rearrangement uses TRBV28 and TRBJ1-5; 8 positions agree with TRBD1. Germline V lookup: CDR1 MDHEN, CDR2 SYDVKM. CDR3 length: 14 residues. The V gene end was trimmed by 5 bases and the J gene end by 4 bases; junction bases not matched to a gene: 4. CDR3 loop: CASSDRGSNQPQHF. CDR3 sequence (DNA): TGTGCCAGCAGTGACAGGGGTTCGAATCAGCCCCAGCATTTT.